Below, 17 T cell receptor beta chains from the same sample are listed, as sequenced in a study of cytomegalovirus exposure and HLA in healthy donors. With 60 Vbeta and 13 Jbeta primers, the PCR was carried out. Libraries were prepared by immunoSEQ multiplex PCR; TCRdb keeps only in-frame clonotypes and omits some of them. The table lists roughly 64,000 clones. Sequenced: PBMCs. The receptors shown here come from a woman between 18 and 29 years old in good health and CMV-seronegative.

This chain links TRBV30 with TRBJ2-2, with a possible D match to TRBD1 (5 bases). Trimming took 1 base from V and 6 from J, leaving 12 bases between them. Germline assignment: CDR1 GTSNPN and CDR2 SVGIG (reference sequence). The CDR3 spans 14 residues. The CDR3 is CAWSAGIVSGELFF. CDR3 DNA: TGTGCCTGGAGTGCAGGGATCGTTTCCGGGGAGCTGTTTTTT.

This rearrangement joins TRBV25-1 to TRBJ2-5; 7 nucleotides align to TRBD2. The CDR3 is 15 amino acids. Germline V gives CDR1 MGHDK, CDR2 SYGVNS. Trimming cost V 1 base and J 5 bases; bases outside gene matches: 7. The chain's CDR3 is CASSESERGGETQYF. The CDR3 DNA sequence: TGTGCCAGCAGTGAATCAGAAAGGGGAGGGGAGACCCAGTACTTC.

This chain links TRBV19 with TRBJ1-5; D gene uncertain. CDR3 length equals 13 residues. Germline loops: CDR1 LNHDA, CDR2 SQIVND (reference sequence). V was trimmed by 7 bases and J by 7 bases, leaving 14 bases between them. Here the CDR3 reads CASTGINAQPQHF. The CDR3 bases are TGTGCCAGTACGGGGATTAATGCCCAGCCCCAGCATTTT. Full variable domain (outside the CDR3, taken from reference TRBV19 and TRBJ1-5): DGGITQSPKYLFRKEGQNVTLSCEQNLNHDAMYWYRQDPGQGLRLIYYSQIVNDFQKGDIAEGYSVSREKKESFPLTVTSAQKNPTAFYLCASTGINAQPQHFGDGTRLSIL.

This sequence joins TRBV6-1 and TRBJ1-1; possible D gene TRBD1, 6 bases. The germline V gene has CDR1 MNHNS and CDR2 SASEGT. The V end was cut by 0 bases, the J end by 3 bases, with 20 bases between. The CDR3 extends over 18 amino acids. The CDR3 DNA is TGTGCCAGCAGTGAAGCTTTGGGGCAGGGGAAGGAGTACACTGAAGCTTTCTTT. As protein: CASSEALGQGKEYTEAFF.

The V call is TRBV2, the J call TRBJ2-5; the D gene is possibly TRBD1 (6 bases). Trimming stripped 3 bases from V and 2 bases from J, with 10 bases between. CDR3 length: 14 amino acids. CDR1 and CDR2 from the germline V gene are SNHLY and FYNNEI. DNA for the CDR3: TGTGCCAGCAGTGACCACAGGGAGCAAGAGACCCAGTACTTC. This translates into CASSDHREQETQYF.

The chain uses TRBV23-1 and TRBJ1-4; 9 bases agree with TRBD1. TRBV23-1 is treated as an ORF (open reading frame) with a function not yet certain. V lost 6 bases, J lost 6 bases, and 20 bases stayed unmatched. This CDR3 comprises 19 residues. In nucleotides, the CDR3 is TGCGCCAGCAGCCGATCGTGGGGACAGGGCCTCCTTGGGGATGAAAAACTGTTTTTT. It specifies CASSRSWGQGLLGDEKLFF.

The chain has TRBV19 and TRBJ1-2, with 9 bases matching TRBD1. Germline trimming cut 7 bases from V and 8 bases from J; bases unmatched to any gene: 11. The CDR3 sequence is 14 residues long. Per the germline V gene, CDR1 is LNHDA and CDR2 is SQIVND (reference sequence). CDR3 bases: TGTGCCAGTACCACTACAGGGGGCCCTCTCGGCTACACCTTC. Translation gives CASTTTGGPLGYTF.

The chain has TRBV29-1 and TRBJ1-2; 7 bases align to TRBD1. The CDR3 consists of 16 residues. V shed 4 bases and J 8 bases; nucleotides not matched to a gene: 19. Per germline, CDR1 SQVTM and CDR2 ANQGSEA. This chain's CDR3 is CSVGGFGGDSSFGYTF. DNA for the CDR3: TGCAGCGTTGGGGGTTTCGGCGGGGACAGCTCGTTCGGCTACACCTTC. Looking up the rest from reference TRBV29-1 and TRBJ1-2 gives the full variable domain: SAVISQKPSRDICQRGTSLTIQCQVDSQVTMMFWYRQQPGQSLTLIATANQGSEATYESGFVIDKFPISRPNLTFSTLTVSNMSPEDSSIYLCSVGGFGGDSSFGYTFGSGTRLTVV.

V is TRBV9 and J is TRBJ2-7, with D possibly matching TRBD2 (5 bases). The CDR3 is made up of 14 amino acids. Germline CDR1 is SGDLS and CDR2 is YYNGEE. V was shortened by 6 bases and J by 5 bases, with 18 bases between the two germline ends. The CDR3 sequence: CASTPGAGRDEQYF. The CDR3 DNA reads TGTGCCAGCACCCCCGGCGCGGGTCGCGACGAGCAGTACTTC. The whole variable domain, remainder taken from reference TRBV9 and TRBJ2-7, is DSGVTQTPKHLITATGQRVTLRCSPRSGDLSVYWYQQSLDQGLQFLIQYYNGEERAKGNILERFSAQQFPDLHSELNLSSLELGDSALYFCASTPGAGRDEQYFGPGTRLTVT.

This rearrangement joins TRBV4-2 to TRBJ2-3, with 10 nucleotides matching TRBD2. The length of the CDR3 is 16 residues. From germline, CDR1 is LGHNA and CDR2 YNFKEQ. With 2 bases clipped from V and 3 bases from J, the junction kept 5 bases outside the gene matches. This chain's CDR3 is CASSQPLAGETDTQYF. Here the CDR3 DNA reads TGTGCCAGCAGCCAACCTCTAGCGGGAGAAACAGATACGCAGTATTTT.

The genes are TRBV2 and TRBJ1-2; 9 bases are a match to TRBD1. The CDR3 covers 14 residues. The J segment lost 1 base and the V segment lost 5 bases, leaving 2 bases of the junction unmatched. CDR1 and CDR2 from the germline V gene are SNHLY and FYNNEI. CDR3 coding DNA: TGTGCCAGCAGTCGGGGACAGGGTAACTATGGCTACACCTTC. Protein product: CASSRGQGNYGYTF.

Written as DNA, the CDR3 is TGCGCCAGCGGCTTGAACACTGAAGCTTTCTTT. It translates to CASGLNTEAFF. V and J are TRBV4-1 and TRBJ1-1; D is unclear. Trimming took 8 bases from V and 0 from J, leaving 4 bases between them. The CDR3 has 11 residues. Per germline, CDR1 MGHRA and CDR2 YSYEKL.

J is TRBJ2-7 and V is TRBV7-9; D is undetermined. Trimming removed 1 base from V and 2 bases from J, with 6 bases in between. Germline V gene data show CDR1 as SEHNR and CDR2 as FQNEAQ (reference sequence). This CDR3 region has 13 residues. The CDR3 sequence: CASSLVNTYEQYF. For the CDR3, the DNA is TGTGCCAGCAGCTTAGTAAACACCTACGAGCAGTACTTC.

CDR3 in DNA: TGCAGCGTCTGCGACTCGAACACTGAAGCTTTCTTT. Its translation: CSVCDSNTEAFF. The chain carries TRBV29-1 and TRBJ1-1; D is undetermined. CDR3 size: 12 residues. CDR1 is SQVTM, CDR2 ANQGSEA, per germline. V gave up 6 bases and J gave up 1 base, with 9 bases separating them.

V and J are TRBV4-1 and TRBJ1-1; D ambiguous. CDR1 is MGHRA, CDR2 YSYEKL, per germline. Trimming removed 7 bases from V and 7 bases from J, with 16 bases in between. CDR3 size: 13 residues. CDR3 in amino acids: CASTSRSALEAFF. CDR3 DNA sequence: TGCGCCAGCACCTCGCGGAGTGCTCTTGAAGCTTTCTTT.

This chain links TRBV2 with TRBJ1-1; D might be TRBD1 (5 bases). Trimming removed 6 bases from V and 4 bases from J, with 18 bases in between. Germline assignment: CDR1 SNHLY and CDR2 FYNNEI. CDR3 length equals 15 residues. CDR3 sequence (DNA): TGTGCCAGCAGGCCCCAGGGTCACGGTCGCACTGAAGCTTTCTTT. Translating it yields CASRPQGHGRTEAFF.

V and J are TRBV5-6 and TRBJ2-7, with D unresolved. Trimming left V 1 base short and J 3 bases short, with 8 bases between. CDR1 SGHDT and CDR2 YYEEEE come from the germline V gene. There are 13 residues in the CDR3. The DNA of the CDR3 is TGTGCCAGCAGCTTGCCAGGCGACTACGAGCAGTACTTC. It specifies CASSLPGDYEQYF.